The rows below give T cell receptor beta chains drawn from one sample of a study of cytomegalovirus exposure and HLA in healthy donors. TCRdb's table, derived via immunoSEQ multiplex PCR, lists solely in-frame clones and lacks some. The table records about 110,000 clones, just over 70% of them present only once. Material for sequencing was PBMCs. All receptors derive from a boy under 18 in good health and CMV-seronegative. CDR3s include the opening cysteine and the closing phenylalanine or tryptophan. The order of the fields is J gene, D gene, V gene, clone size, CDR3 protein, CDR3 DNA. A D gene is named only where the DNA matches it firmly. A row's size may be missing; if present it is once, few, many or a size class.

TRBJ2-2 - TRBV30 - CAWRSEGELFF TGTGCCTGGAGAAGTGAGGGGGAGCTGTTTTTT
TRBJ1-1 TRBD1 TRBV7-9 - CASSFDRGLENTEAFF TGTGCCAGCAGCTTTGACAGGGGGCTGGAGAACACTGAAGCTTTCTTT
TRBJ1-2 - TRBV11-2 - CASSLLSNYGYTF TGTGCCAGCAGCTTACTCTCTAACTATGGCTACACCTTC
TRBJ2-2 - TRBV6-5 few CASRTGDVEELFF TGTGCCAGTAGAACGGGGGACGTCGAGGAGCTGTTTTTT
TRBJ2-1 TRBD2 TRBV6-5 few CASVGGSGHNEQFF TGTGCCAGCGTCGGCGGGAGTGGCCACAATGAGCAGTTCTTC
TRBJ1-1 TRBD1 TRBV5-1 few CASSNQGEYTEAFF TGCGCCAGCAGCAATCAGGGGGAATACACTGAAGCTTTCTTT
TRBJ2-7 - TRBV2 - CASSDLDITEYEQYF TGTGCCAGCAGTGACCTTGACATCACCGAGTACGAGCAGTACTTC
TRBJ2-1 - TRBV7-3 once CASSRNSYNEQFF TGTGCCAGCAGCAGAAACAGCTACAATGAGCAGTTCTTC
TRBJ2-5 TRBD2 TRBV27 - CASSGKAGGTGETQYF TGTGCCAGCAGTGGGAAAGCGGGGGGGACTGGGGAGACCCAGTACTTC
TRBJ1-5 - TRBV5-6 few CASSLGGDQPQHF TGTGCCAGCAGCCTCGGCGGGGATCAGCCCCAGCATTTT
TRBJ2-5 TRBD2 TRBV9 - CASSGTSGRETQYF TGTGCCAGCAGCGGGACTAGCGGGAGAGAGACCCAGTACTTC
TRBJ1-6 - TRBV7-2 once CASSGGTLSNSPLHF TGTGCCAGCAGCGGAGGGACCCTCAGTAATTCACCCCTCCACTTT
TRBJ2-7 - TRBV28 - CASSSTRDSYEQYF TGTGCCAGCAGTTCAACCCGAGACTCCTACGAGCAGTACTTC
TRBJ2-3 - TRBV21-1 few CASSKEGLAGNTDTQYF TGTGCCAGCAGCAAAGAGGGACTAGCGGGAAACACAGATACGCAGTATTTT
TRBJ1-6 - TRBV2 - CATRGKWSPLHF TGTGCCACTCGGGGGAAATGGTCACCCCTCCACTTT
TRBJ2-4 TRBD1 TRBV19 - CASSIRGTVKNIQYF TGTGCCAGTAGTATAAGGGGGACAGTAAAAAACATTCAGTACTTC
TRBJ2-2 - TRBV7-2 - CASSSRRVTGELFF TGTGCCAGCAGCTCTCGACGGGTGACCGGGGAGCTGTTTTTT
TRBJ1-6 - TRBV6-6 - CASSNPNRSAPPLHF TGTGCCAGCAGCAACCCGAACAGATCGGCCCCACCCCTCCACTTT
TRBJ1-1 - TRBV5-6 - CASSFNGGTGTEAFF TGTGCCAGCAGCTTTAACGGCGGCACCGGGACTGAAGCTTTCTTT
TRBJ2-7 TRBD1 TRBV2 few CASRIGDSSYEQYF TGTGCCAGCAGGATTGGGGACAGTTCTTACGAGCAGTACTTC
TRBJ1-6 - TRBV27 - CASSWERDNSPLHF TGTGCCAGCAGTTGGGAGAGGGATAATTCACCCCTCCACTTT
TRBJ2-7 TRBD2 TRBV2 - CARETSGRYEQYF TGTGCCAGAGAGACTAGCGGGCGCTACGAGCAGTACTTC
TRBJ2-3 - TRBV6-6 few CASSSRQAITDTQYF TGTGCCAGCAGTTCTCGGCAGGCTATCACAGATACGCAGTATTTT
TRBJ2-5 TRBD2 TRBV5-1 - CASSPGTSAGETQYF TGCGCCAGCAGCCCCGGGACTAGCGCAGGGGAGACCCAGTACTTC
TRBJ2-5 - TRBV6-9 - CASSYSMRIQETQYF TGTGCCAGCAGTTATTCTATGAGAATCCAAGAGACCCAGTACTTC
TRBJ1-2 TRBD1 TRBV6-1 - CASSEDATGNYGYTF TGTGCCAGCAGTGAAGATGCGACAGGGAACTATGGCTACACCTTC
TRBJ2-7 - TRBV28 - CASSFRRLMNHEQYF TGTGCCAGCAGTTTTAGGCGGCTGATGAACCACGAGCAGTACTTC
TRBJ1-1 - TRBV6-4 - CASSDTGNTEAFF TGTGCCAGCAGTGACACAGGGAACACTGAAGCTTTCTTT
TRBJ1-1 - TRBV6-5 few CASWRLNTEAFF TGTGCCAGCTGGAGGCTGAACACTGAAGCTTTCTTT
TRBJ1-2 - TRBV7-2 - CASSFDSNSLLYGYTF TGTGCCAGCAGCTTCGACAGTAATTCCCTTCTATATGGCTACACCTTC
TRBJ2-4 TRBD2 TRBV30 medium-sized CAWMGLAGAAKNIQYF TGTGCCTGGATGGGACTAGCGGGGGCGGCCAAAAACATTCAGTACTTC
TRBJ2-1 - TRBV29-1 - CSVVPGEGDEQFF TGCAGCGTTGTGCCAGGGGAGGGCGATGAGCAGTTCTTC
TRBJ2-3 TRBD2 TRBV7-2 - CASSLVGLAGGTDTQYF TGTGCCAGCAGCTTAGTGGGGCTAGCGGGGGGTACAGATACGCAGTATTTT
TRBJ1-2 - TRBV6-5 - CASSQQTGHIYGYTF TGTGCCAGCAGTCAACAGACGGGACACATCTATGGCTACACCTTC
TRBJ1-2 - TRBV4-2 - CASSPSRGPYGYTF TGTGCCAGCAGCCCCTCACGAGGGCCCTATGGCTACACCTTC
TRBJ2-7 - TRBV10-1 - CVRGDSIYEQYF TGCGTCAGGGGGGACAGTATCTACGAGCAGTACTTC
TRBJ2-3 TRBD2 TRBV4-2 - CASGTRSTDTQYF TGTGCCAGCGGGACTAGGAGCACAGATACGCAGTATTTT
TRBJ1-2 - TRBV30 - CAWSLTGVGGYTF TGTGCCTGGAGTCTGACAGGAGTAGGCGGCTACACCTTC
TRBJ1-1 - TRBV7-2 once CASSLGPATNTEAFF TGTGCCAGCAGCTTAGGTCCAGCGACGAACACTGAAGCTTTCTTT
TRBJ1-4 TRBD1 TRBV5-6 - CASSSGTGHEKLFF TGTGCCAGCAGCTCAGGGACAGGACACGAAAAACTGTTTTTT
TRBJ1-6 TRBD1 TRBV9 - CASRGQGGDNSPLHF TGTGCCAGCAGGGGACAGGGGGGTGATAATTCACCCCTCCACTTT
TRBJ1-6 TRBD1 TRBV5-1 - CASSLEADRSNSPLHF TGCGCCAGCAGCTTGGAGGCGGACAGGTCTAATTCACCCCTCCACTTT
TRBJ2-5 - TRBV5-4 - CASSPQGGRQETQYF TGTGCCAGCAGTCCGCAGGGGGGCCGACAAGAGACCCAGTACTTC
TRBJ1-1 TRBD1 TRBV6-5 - CASSYDWTGGTEAFF TGTGCCAGCAGTTACGATTGGACAGGGGGAACTGAAGCTTTCTTT
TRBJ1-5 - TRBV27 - CASSLTGIGQPQHF TGTGCCAGCAGCCTTACAGGGATAGGTCAGCCCCAGCATTTT
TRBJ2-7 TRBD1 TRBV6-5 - CASSDGQVYEQYF TGTGCCAGCAGCGATGGACAGGTCTACGAGCAGTACTTC
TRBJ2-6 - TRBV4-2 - CASSQDKSSGANVLTF TGTGCCAGCAGCCAAGATAAGAGCTCTGGGGCCAACGTCCTGACTTTC
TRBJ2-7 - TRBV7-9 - CASSLSGIGEQYF TGTGCCAGCAGCTTATCGGGGATCGGAGAGCAGTACTTC
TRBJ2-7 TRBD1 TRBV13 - CASSTHRTGDSYEQYF TGTGCCAGCAGCACCCATCGGACAGGAGACTCCTACGAGCAGTACTTC
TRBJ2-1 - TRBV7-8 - CASSSPRERYNEQFF TGTGCCAGCAGCTCCCCGCGGGAAAGGTACAATGAGCAGTTCTTC
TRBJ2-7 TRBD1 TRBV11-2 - CASSLFAGGSIYEQYF TGTGCCAGCAGCTTATTTGCAGGGGGCTCCATCTACGAGCAGTACTTC
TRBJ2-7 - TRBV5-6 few CASKSQGNYEQYF TGTGCCAGCAAATCCCAGGGCAATTACGAGCAGTACTTC
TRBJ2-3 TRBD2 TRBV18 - CASSAGLAGVGDTQYF TGTGCCAGCTCAGCCGGACTAGCGGGGGTCGGAGATACGCAGTATTTT
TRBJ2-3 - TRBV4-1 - CASSQRPRADTQYF TGCGCCAGCAGCCAAAGACCCCGGGCAGATACGCAGTATTTT
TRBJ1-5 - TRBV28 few CASSPVRGIQPQHF TGTGCCAGCAGTCCGGTCCGGGGAATACAGCCCCAGCATTTT
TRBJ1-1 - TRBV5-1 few CASRGRTEAFF TGCGCCAGCAGGGGGAGAACTGAAGCTTTCTTT
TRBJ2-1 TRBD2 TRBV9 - CASSVGGDYYNEQFF TGTGCCAGCAGCGTAGGGGGGGACTACTACAATGAGCAGTTCTTC